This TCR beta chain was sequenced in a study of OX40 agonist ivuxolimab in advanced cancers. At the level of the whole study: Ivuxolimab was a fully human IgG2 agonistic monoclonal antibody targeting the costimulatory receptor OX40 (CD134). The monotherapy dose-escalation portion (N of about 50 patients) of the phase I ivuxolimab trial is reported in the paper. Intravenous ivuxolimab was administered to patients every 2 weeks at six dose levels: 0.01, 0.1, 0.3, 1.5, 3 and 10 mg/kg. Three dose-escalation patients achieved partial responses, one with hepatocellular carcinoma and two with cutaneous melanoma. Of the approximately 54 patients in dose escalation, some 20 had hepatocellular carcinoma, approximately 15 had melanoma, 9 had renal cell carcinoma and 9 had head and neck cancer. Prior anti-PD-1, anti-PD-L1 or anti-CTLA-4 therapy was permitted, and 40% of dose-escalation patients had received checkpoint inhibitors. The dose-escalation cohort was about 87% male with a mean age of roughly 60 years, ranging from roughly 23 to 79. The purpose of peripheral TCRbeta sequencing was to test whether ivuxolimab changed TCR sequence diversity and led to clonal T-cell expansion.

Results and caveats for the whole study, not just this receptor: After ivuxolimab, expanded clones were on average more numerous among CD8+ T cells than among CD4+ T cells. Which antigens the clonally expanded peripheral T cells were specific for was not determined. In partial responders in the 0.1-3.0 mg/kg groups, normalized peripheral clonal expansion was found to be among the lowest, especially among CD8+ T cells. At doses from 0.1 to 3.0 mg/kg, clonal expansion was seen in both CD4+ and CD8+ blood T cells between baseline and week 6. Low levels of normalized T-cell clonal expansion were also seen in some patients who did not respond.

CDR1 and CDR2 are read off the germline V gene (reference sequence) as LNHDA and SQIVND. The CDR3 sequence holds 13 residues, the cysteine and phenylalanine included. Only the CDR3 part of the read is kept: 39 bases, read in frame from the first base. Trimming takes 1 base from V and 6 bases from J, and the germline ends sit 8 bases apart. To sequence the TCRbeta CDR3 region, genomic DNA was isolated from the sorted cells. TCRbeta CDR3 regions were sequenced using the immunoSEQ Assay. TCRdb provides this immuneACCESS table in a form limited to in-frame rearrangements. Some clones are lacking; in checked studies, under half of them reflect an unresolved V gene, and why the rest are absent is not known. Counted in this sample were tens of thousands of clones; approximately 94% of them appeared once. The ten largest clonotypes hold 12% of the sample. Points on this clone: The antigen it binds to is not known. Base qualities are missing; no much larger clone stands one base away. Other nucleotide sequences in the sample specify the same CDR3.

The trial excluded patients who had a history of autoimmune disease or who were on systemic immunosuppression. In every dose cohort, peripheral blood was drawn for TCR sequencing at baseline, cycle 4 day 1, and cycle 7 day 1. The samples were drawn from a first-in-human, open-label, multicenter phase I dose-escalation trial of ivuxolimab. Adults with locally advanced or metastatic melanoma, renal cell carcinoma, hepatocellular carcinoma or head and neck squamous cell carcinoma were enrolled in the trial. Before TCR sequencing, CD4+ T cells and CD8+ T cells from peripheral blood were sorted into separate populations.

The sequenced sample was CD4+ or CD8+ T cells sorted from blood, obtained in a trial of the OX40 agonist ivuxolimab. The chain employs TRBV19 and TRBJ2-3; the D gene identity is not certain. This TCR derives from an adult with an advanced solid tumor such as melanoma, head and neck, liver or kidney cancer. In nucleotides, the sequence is TGTGCCAGTAGTATAGTAGGGCCGGATACGCAGTATTTT. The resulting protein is CASSIVGPDTQYF.